The 22 T cell receptor beta chains given below trace back to one sample, sequenced in a study of blood T cells in healthy people across ages. Then a second PCR, running about 6 to 11 cycles, was carried out with a sample-barcoded 5' primer and a J-beta primer mix. TCRdb passed the 5' RACE reads through MiXCR, listing each CDR3 protein once. The data hold approximately 960,000 distinct CDR3 sequences, with almost 30% observed a single time. The same sample was also studied in work on T cells of mothers and their children.

The sample was blood. Receptors were obtained from a woman aged 40 to 50 in good health.

V and J are TRBV4-3 and TRBJ1-1; 7 positions agree with TRBD1. The V gene end was trimmed by 0 bases and the J gene end by 3 bases; junction bases not matched to a gene: 7. CDR3 length: 16 amino acids. Germline-derived CDR1 and CDR2 are LGHNA and YSLEER. The CDR3 spells CASSQDGQGVYTEAFF. The DNA of the CDR3 is TGCGCCAGCAGCCAAGATGGCCAGGGGGTATACACTGAAGCTTTCTTT.

The chain employs TRBV29-1 and TRBJ2-7; D is perhaps TRBD1 or TRBD2 (6 bases each). CDR1 is SQVTM, CDR2 ANQGSEA, per germline. V dropped 4 bases and J dropped 2 bases, with 12 bases sitting between them. The CDR3 is made up of 13 amino acids. CDR3 region: CSVGGASAYEQYF. CDR3 nucleotides: TGCAGCGTTGGGGGGGCTTCGGCCTACGAGCAGTACTTC.

The rearrangement uses TRBV2 and TRBJ2-3; 7 bases align to TRBD2. Trimming cost V 6 bases and J 6 bases; bases outside gene matches: 6. CDR3 length: 13 residues. CDR1 and CDR2 (germline): SNHLY, FYNNEI. CDR3: CASRGLPGDTQYF. The CDR3 bases are TGTGCCAGCAGGGGACTACCGGGCGATACGCAGTATTTT.

Concerning this clonotype: A much larger clone differs from this one at a single base, so this may be a read error. This chain connects TRBV5-1 to TRBJ2-7, with a tentative D call TRBD1 (5 bases). Germline V gene sequence: CDR1 SGHRS, CDR2 YFSETQ. The V and J ends lost 4 bases and 7 bases respectively, with 21 bases between them. The CDR3 spans 15 residues. The CDR3 nucleotides are TGCGCCAGCAGCGGATCCGGGTTAAGTAGGGGTGAGCAGTACTTC. It specifies CASSGSGLSRGEQYF. Complete variable domain (other parts from reference TRBV5-1 and TRBJ2-7): KAGVTQTPRYLIKTRGQQVTLSCSPISGHRSVSWYQQTPGQGLQFLFEYFSETQRNKGNFPGRFSGRQFSNSRSEMNVSTLELGDSALYLCASSGSGLSRGEQYFGPGTRLTVT.

This clonotype was found a few times. This chain joins TRBV28 and TRBJ2-3; D call uncertain. Germline CDR1 reads MDHEN; CDR2 reads SYDVKM. V was shortened by 5 bases and J by 2 bases, with 14 bases between the two germline ends. The length of the CDR3 is 15 residues. The CDR3 is CASSPPSTITDTQYF. The CDR3 bases are TGTGCCAGCAGTCCGCCGTCCACGATCACAGATACGCAGTATTTT.

CDR3 in DNA: TGCAGTGCTAGAGATTCCGGACGCGAGACCCAGTACTTC. This encodes CSARDSGRETQYF. This chain joins TRBV20-1 and TRBJ2-5; D uncertain. Per the germline V gene, CDR1 is DFQATT and CDR2 is SNEGSKA (reference sequence). There are 13 residues in the CDR3. The V and J ends lost 0 bases and 5 bases respectively, with 10 bases between them.

V usage is TRBV4-1 and J usage is TRBJ2-6, with D possibly matching TRBD1 (6 bases). With 5 bases removed from V and 0 bases from J, the gap between germline ends came to 14 bases. The CDR3 runs to 17 residues. Germline V gene sequence: CDR1 MGHRA, CDR2 YSYEKL. CDR3 protein: CASSYRDTDSGANVLTF. The DNA of the CDR3 is TGCGCCAGCAGCTACCGGGACACCGACTCTGGGGCCAACGTCCTGACTTTC.

Worth noting for this clonotype: A much bigger clone sits one base away, suggesting this may be a read error. J is TRBJ2-5 and V is TRBV28; D perhaps matches TRBD1 (7 bases). The assigned J gene may be wrong: the sequence end matches TRBJ2-7 better. Germline V gives CDR1 MDHEN, CDR2 SYDVKM. The CDR3 extends over 18 amino acids. Here the CDR3 DNA reads TGTGCCAGCAGTTTAAACCGAGCGGAGGGGGCCCTCTTCTACGAGCAGTACTTC. It translates to CASSLNRAEGALFYEQYF.

This clonotype appeared many times. DNA for the CDR3: TGCGCCAGCAGCTGGGGACTAGCGGGGAGGAATGAGCAGTTCTTC. Residues: CASSWGLAGRNEQFF. The chain carries TRBV5-1 and TRBJ2-1, with 13 bases lining up with TRBD2. The CDR3 has 15 amino acids. Losses at the gene ends were 3 bases for V and 7 bases for J; bases not matched to a gene: 4. Germline V lookup: CDR1 SGHRS, CDR2 YFSETQ.

V and J are TRBV25-1 and TRBJ2-5, with D perhaps matching TRBD1 (6 bases). Germline values: CDR1 MGHDK, CDR2 SYGVNS. The CDR3 contains 14 residues. Trimming left V 1 base short and J 4 bases short, with 10 bases between. This CDR3 reads CASSELGAAETQYF. DNA for the CDR3: TGTGCCAGCAGTGAATTGGGGGCGGCAGAGACCCAGTACTTC. The variable domain in full, completed from reference TRBV25-1 and TRBJ2-5, reads EADIYQTPRYLVIGTGKKITLECSQTMGHDKMYWYQQDPGMELHLIHYSYGVNSTEKGDLSSESTVSRIRTEHFPLTLESARPSHTSQYLCASSELGAAETQYFGPGTRLLVL.

The CDR3 loop reads CASSSLAGGGGNEQFF. CDR3 nucleotide sequence: TGTGCCAGCAGCTCTCTAGCGGGGGGTGGGGGTAATGAGCAGTTCTTC. The rearrangement links TRBV5-5 to TRBJ2-1; 11 bases line up with TRBD2. Germline loops: CDR1 SGHKS, CDR2 YYEKEE (reference sequence). There are 16 residues in the CDR3. With 3 bases clipped from V and 7 bases from J, the junction kept 9 bases outside the gene matches.

The chain couples TRBV5-1 to TRBJ2-7; 10 bases match TRBD2. There are 15 residues in the CDR3. V was pared by 1 base and J by 2 bases, with 3 bases of the junction left unmatched. Germline values: CDR1 SGHRS, CDR2 YFSETQ. For the CDR3, the DNA is TGCGCCAGCAGCTTGACTAGCGGGGAAGCCTACGAGCAGTACTTC. It translates to CASSLTSGEAYEQYF.

The sample holds a few counts of this clonotype. The chain joins TRBV5-1 to TRBJ1-5, with no clear D. V lost 0 bases to trimming and J lost 0 bases, with 7 bases between them. The CDR3 runs to 15 residues. The germline CDR1 and CDR2 sequences are SGHRS and YFSETQ. The CDR3 spells CASSLVPDSNQPQHF. CDR3 coding DNA: TGCGCCAGCAGCTTGGTCCCAGATAGCAATCAGCCCCAGCATTTT.

The sample holds many counts of this clonotype. This chain connects TRBV29-1 to TRBJ2-5; D is unclear. Germline V lookup: CDR1 SQVTM, CDR2 ANQGSEA. This CDR3 is built from 12 residues. The V end was cut by 4 bases, the J end by 0 bases, with 6 bases between. CDR3 nucleotide sequence: TGCAGCGTTGCTGTGTACCAAGAGACCCAGTACTTC. This gives the protein CSVAVYQETQYF. The full variable domain, its missing parts supplied by reference TRBV29-1 and TRBJ2-5, is SAVISQKPSRDICQRGTSLTIQCQVDSQVTMMFWYRQQPGQSLTLIATANQGSEATYESGFVIDKFPISRPNLTFSTLTVSNMSPEDSSIYLCSVAVYQETQYFGPGTRLLVL.

Concerning this clonotype: This may come from a read error, since a much larger clone is one base off. As DNA, the CDR3 is TGTGCCGGCAGCGCCTCATTGGCGGGGACAGAGACCCAGTACTTC. Encoded protein: CAGSASLAGTETQYF. The gene calls are TRBV9 and TRBJ2-5; D perhaps matches TRBD2 (6 bases). The CDR3 has 15 amino acids. Germline V gene sequence: CDR1 SGDLS, CDR2 YYNGEE.

The chain combines TRBV6-5 with TRBJ2-7; TRBD1 aligns across 10 bases. This CDR3 is built from 15 residues. Germline CDR1 reads MNHEY; CDR2 reads SVGAGI. V gave up 3 bases and J gave up 4 bases; unmatched junction bases: 6. Written as DNA, the CDR3 is TGTGCCAGCAGTTATCGAGGACAGGGGGGTTACGAGCAGTACTTC. It specifies CASSYRGQGGYEQYF.

The chain combines TRBV5-1 with TRBJ2-3; D call uncertain. The V gene's germline CDR1 is SGHRS and CDR2 YFSETQ. The CDR3 loop spans 21 amino acids. V was pared by 3 bases and J by 0 bases, with 29 bases between. The CDR3 nucleotides are TGCGCCAGCAGCTCGCCTTTTGTCCTGGGCCTCCAGGCTGTGAGCACAGATACGCAGTATTTT. It specifies CASSSPFVLGLQAVSTDTQYF.

This clonotype has at least ten counts. The chain links TRBV27 to TRBJ2-7; no firm D call. CDR1 and CDR2 (germline): MNHEY, SMNVEV (reference sequence). V dropped 5 bases and J dropped 2 bases, with 7 bases sitting between them. The CDR3 spans 12 residues. The CDR3: CASSHPPYEQYF. The CDR3 nucleotides are TGTGCCAGCAGTCACCCTCCCTACGAGCAGTACTTC.

Only a few counts were recorded for this clonotype. This chain connects TRBV10-3 to TRBJ1-6; 10 nucleotides agree with TRBD1. Germline CDR1 ENHRY, CDR2 SYGVKD. The CDR3 covers 16 residues. Trimming cost V 4 bases and J 10 bases; bases outside gene matches: 10. In DNA, the CDR3 is TGTGCCATCAGTGGGGGACAGGGGATAATGAGGTCACCCCTCCACTTT. Translated: CAISGGQGIMRSPLHF.

This clonotype was seen a handful of times. The chain has TRBV5-1 and TRBJ2-3, with TRBD2 identical over 8 bases. Germline CDR1 reads SGHRS; CDR2 reads YFSETQ. The trim removed 4 bases at V and 2 bases at J, leaving 6 bases unmatched. The CDR3 runs 15 residues. The CDR3 protein is CASSLRGANTDTQYF. The CDR3 nucleotides are TGCGCCAGCAGCCTGCGGGGGGCGAACACAGATACGCAGTATTTT.

This clonotype was counted many times. The V and J genes are TRBV20-1 and TRBJ1-6, with 7 bases lining up with TRBD1. CDR3 length: 14 amino acids. Per germline, CDR1 DFQATT and CDR2 SNEGSKA (reference sequence). V was pared by 5 bases and J by 7 bases, with 8 bases of the junction left unmatched. The CDR3 sequence: CSAGPGTDNSPLHF. For the CDR3, the DNA is TGCAGTGCTGGCCCCGGGACAGACAATTCACCCCTCCACTTT.

This clonotype was observed a handful of times. The chain has TRBV18 and TRBJ1-2; 9 positions match TRBD1. Germline V gene data show CDR1 as KGHSH and CDR2 as LQKENI. V dropped 6 bases and J dropped 0; count of bases not matched to a gene: 8. The CDR3 covers 16 residues. The CDR3 region has the DNA TGTGCCAGCTCGGGGACAGGGAATCCTGCTAACTATGGCTACACCTTC. Its protein product is CASSGTGNPANYGYTF.